This TCR beta chain was found in a study of cytomegalovirus exposure and HLA in healthy donors. For the study at large: In terms of ancestry, the Caucasian-associated cluster contained roughly 80% of the approximately 400 genotyped donors.

The germline V gene has CDR1 SGHDN and CDR2 FVKESK. Unmatched junction bases numbered 8, after V lost 5 bases and J lost 4 bases. The CDR3 runs to 15 residues. Primers for the PCR totalled 60 Vbeta and 13 Jbeta. As originally analysed: In a later analysis, of around 83 million unique beta chains, roughly 11 million appeared in at least two donors. The method was immunoSEQ multiplex PCR; TCRdb's version includes in-frame clones alone and lacks a portion of them. That table furnishes V, J and clone size, whereas the DNA furnished D and trimming. Among about 200,000 clones listed, approximately 70% were seen once.

The clonotype comes from a man aged 35-49 years in good health and CMV-seropositive. This chain links TRBV14 with TRBJ2-5; 9 nucleotides agree with TRBD1. Sequencing was done on a sample of PBMCs. This chain's CDR3 is CASSYRQGDRETQYF. The DNA of the CDR3 is TGTGCCAGCAGCTATCGACAGGGGGATCGAGAGACCCAGTACTTC.